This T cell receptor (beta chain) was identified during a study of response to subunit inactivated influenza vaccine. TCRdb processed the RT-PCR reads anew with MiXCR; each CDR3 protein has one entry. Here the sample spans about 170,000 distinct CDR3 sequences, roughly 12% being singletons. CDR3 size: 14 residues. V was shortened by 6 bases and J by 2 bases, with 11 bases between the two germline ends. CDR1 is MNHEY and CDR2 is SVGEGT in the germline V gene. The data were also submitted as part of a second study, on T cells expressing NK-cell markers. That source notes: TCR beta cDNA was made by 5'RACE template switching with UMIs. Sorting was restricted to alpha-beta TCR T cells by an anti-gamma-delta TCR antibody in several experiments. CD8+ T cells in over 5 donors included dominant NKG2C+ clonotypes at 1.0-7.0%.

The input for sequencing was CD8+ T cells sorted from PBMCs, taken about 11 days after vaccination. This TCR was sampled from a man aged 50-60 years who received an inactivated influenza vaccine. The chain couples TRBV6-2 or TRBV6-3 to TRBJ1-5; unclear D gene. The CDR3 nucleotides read TGTGCCAGCAGCTCTTCCTGGGGCAATCAGCCCCAGCATTTT. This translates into CASSSSWGNQPQHF.